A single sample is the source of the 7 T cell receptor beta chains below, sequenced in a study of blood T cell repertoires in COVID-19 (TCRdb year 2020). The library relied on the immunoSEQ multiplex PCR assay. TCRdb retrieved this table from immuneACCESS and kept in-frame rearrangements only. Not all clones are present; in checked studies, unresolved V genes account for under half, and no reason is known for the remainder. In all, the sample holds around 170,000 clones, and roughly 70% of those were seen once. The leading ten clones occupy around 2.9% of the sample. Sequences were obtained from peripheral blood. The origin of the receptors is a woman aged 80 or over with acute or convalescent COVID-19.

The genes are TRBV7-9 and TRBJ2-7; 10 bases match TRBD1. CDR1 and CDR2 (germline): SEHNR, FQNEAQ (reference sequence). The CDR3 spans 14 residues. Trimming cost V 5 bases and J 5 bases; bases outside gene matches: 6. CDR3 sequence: CASSPTGTGDEQYF. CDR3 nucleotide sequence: TGTGCCAGCAGCCCTACCGGGACAGGGGACGAGCAGTACTTC.

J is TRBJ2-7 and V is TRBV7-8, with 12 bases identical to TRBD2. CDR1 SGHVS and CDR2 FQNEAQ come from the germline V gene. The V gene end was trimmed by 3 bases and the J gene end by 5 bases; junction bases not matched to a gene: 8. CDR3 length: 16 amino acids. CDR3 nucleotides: TGTGCCAGCAGCTTGGCTAGCGGGAGGGCCGAGGACGAGCAGTACTTC. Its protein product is CASSLASGRAEDEQYF.

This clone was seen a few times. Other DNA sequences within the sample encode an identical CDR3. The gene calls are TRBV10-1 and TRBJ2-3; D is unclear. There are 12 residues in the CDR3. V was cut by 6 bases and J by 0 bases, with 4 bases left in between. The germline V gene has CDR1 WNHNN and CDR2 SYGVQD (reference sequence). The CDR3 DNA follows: TGCGCCAGCAGCTACAGCACAGATACGCAGTATTTT. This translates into CASSYSTDTQYF.

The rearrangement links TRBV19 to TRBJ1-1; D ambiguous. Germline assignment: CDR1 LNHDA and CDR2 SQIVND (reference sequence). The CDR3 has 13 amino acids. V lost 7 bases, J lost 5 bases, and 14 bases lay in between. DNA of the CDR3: TGTGCCAGTACCCCCGGTCGGTGGACTGAAGCTTTCTTT. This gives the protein CASTPGRWTEAFF.

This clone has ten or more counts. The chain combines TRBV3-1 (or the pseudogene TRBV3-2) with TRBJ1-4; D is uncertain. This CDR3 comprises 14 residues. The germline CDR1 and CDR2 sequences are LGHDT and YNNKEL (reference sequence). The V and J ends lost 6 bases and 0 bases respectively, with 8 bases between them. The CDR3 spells CASSNRATNEKLFF. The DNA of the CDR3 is TGTGCCAGCAGTAACAGAGCAACTAATGAAAAACTGTTTTTT.

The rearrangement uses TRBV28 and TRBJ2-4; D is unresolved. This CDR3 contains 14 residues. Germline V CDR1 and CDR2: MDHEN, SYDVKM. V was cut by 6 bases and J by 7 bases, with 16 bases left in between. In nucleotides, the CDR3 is TGTGCCAGCAGCTCTTTTCCGACTGGCAACATTCAGTACTTC. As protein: CASSSFPTGNIQYF.

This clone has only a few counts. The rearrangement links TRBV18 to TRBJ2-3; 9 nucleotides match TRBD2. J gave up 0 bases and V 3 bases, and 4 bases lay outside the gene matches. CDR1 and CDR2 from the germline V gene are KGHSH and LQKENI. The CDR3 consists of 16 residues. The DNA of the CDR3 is TGTGCCAGCTCACCCCCCGGACTAGCGAGCACAGATACGCAGTATTTT. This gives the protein CASSPPGLASTDTQYF.